Listed below are T cell receptor beta chains from one sample, sequenced in a study of cytomegalovirus exposure and HLA in healthy donors. Assay used: immunoSEQ multiplex PCR; TCRdb lists only in-frame clones, some missing. This table has 170,000 or so clones, about 80% appearing once. The source material was PBMCs. The receptor source for this set is a man aged 25 to 40 in good health and CMV-seropositive. Both conserved end residues are part of each CDR3. The D gene is left open where the match is weak. Clone sizes are given selectively: once, few, many, or a class where the clone is expanded.

J gene: TRBJ2-3; V gene: TRBV7-8; D gene: TRBD1; clone size: NA; CDR3 DNA: TGTGCCAGCAGCTTAGGAGGGGGCGTCACAGATACGCAGTATTTT; CDR3 protein: CASSLGGGVTDTQYF
J gene: TRBJ2-1; V gene: TRBV6-1; D gene: NA; clone size: NA; CDR3 DNA: TGTGCCAGCAGTGAAGCGGGGACCCTTTGGGGGAGGGAGCAGTTCTTC; CDR3 protein: CASSEAGTLWGREQFF
J gene: TRBJ1-1; V gene: TRBV6-5; D gene: NA; clone size: NA; CDR3 DNA: TGTGCCAGCAGTCGCTCAGTGAACACTGAAGCTTTCTTT; CDR3 protein: CASSRSVNTEAFF
J gene: TRBJ2-3; V gene: TRBV7-2; D gene: TRBD2; clone size: NA; CDR3 DNA: TGTGCCAGCAGCGTCAGACTAGCGGGAGGACCTGATACGCAGTATTTT; CDR3 protein: CASSVRLAGGPDTQYF
J gene: TRBJ1-6; V gene: TRBV2; D gene: TRBD1; clone size: NA; CDR3 DNA: TGTGCCAGCAGGGACAGGAAGAATTCACCCCTCCACTTT; CDR3 protein: CASRDRKNSPLHF
J gene: TRBJ1-5; V gene: TRBV5-6; D gene: NA; clone size: NA; CDR3 DNA: TGTGCCAGCAGCTTGGGAGTTAGCAATCAGCCCCAGCATTTT; CDR3 protein: CASSLGVSNQPQHF
J gene: TRBJ2-5; V gene: TRBV11-2; D gene: NA; clone size: NA; CDR3 DNA: TGTGCCAGCAGCTTCGCGGGACCCATGGAGACCCAGTACTTC; CDR3 protein: CASSFAGPMETQYF
J gene: TRBJ2-7; V gene: TRBV30; D gene: TRBD1; clone size: NA; CDR3 DNA: TGTGCTTACAGGGGCTCCTCCTACGAGCAGTACTTC; CDR3 protein: CAYRGSSYEQYF
J gene: TRBJ2-1; V gene: TRBV5-8; D gene: TRBD2; clone size: NA; CDR3 DNA: TGTGCCAGCAGCGGCCTTGTCGCGGGGGGCCGGGATGAGCAGTTCTTC; CDR3 protein: CASSGLVAGGRDEQFF
J gene: TRBJ2-5; V gene: TRBV7-8; D gene: TRBD2; clone size: NA; CDR3 DNA: TGTGCCTGGGGGGCTAGCGGGTATCCCCAAGAGACCCAGTACTTC; CDR3 protein: CAWGASGYPQETQYF
J gene: TRBJ2-1; V gene: TRBV11-2; D gene: TRBD2; clone size: NA; CDR3 DNA: TGTGCCAGCACCGTGCGGGGGGGCTCAGGAAATGAGCAGTTCTTC; CDR3 protein: CASTVRGGSGNEQFF
J gene: TRBJ2-1; V gene: TRBV5-1; D gene: TRBD2; clone size: once; CDR3 DNA: TGCGCCAGCAGCTTGGGGGGACTAGCGAGGAGGTTCGATGAGCAGTTCTTC; CDR3 protein: CASSLGGLARRFDEQFF
J gene: TRBJ2-7; V gene: TRBV27; D gene: TRBD2; clone size: NA; CDR3 DNA: TGTGCCAGCAGTCCACTTCCCGGGACTAGCGGGAGGGCTGGTGAGCAGTACTTC; CDR3 protein: CASSPLPGTSGRAGEQYF
J gene: TRBJ2-1; V gene: TRBV4-2; D gene: TRBD2; clone size: NA; CDR3 DNA: TGTGCCAGCAGCCCCGGTCGACTAGCGGGGGGGCGTGACAATGAGCAGTTCTTC; CDR3 protein: CASSPGRLAGGRDNEQFF
J gene: TRBJ1-4; V gene: TRBV5-1; D gene: TRBD1; clone size: once; CDR3 DNA: TGCGCCAGCAGCTGGACAGGGCGGTCCCGGGTAACTAATGAAAAACTGTTTTTT; CDR3 protein: CASSWTGRSRVTNEKLFF
J gene: TRBJ2-7; V gene: TRBV14; D gene: NA; clone size: NA; CDR3 DNA: TGTGCCAGCAGCCAAGATTGGGACAGGACTAGCTCCTACGAGCAGTACTTC; CDR3 protein: CASSQDWDRTSSYEQYF
J gene: TRBJ2-7; V gene: TRBV6-5; D gene: TRBD2; clone size: NA; CDR3 DNA: TGTGCCAGCAGTTACTCGACTAGCGGGAGGGCCTACGAGCAGTACTTC; CDR3 protein: CASSYSTSGRAYEQYF
J gene: TRBJ1-1; V gene: TRBV11-3; D gene: TRBD1; clone size: NA; CDR3 DNA: TGTGCCAGCAGCTCTAGGGCCGGGACAGGGGCTAACACTGAAGCTTTTTTT; CDR3 protein: CASSSRAGTGANTEAFF